This entry describes one T cell receptor beta chain. In the original analysis: Amplification of reference gene primers was used by the study to estimate nucleated cell counts. This table comes from immunoSEQ multiplex PCR, and its TCRdb copy is limited to in-frame clones, with some not included. The DNA was the basis for D and trimming; V, J and clone size are from that table. The data show roughly 160,000 clones, with over 80% seen just once and under 3.5% held by the top ten. The record originates from a study of blood T cell repertoires in COVID-19. Study background: The analysed material was cDNA or gDNA that came from T cells, B-cell-depleted T cells, or PBMCs.

Germline CDR1 GTSNPN, CDR2 SVGIG (reference sequence). This CDR3 spans 11 amino acids. Losses at the gene ends were 4 bases for V and 6 bases for J; bases not matched to a gene: 2. Input material: peripheral blood. This chain uses TRBV30 with TRBJ2-7; TRBD1 agrees at 8 bases. The receptor's source is a woman between 55 and 75 years old with acute or convalescent COVID-19. The CDR3 DNA sequence: TGTGCCTGGATTGACAGGGGCGAGCAGTACTTC. It codes for CAWIDRGEQYF.